This T cell receptor beta chain originates from a study of T cells after yellow fever vaccination. This clonotype has ten or more counts. V lost 2 bases and J lost 1, with 6 bases in between. Germline V lookup: CDR1 DFQATT, CDR2 SNEGSKA (reference sequence). CDR3 size: 13 residues. TCRdb recomputed calls from the 5' RACE reads with MiXCR, one row per CDR3 protein. In the table there are about 240,000 distinct CDR3 sequences, roughly 4% of which are singletons. The sequence was collected from a man younger than 35 who received the YFV17D yellow fever vaccine. The sequences come from PBMCs, collected 15 days after the yellow fever booster vaccination. The rearrangement links TRBV20-1 to TRBJ1-5, with D unresolved. The CDR3 DNA is TGCAGTGCTAGAACCGGGAGCAATCAGCCCCAGCATTTT. Translated: CSARTGSNQPQHF.